A selection of T cell receptor beta chains follows, all from one sample in a study of T cells in narcolepsy. TCRdb's table, derived via immunoSEQ multiplex PCR, lists solely in-frame clones and lacks some. This sample has approximately 22,000 clones, with 55% to 65% found just once. Sequenced sample: memory (CD45RA-) CD4+ T cells from blood. These receptors came from a human donor in good health. CDR3s include the opening cysteine and the closing phenylalanine or tryptophan. Each record gives: V gene, D gene, J gene, clone size, CDR3 DNA, CDR3 protein. A D gene is named only where the DNA matches it firmly. Some rows mark clone size as missing; the rest say once, few, many or name a class of expanded clone.

TRBV30,.,TRBJ1-6,few,TGTGCCTGGACTAGGGCTGAATCACCCCTCCACTTT,CAWTRAESPLHF
TRBV4-1,.,TRBJ2-7,.,TGCGCCAGCAGCCAAGATTCCGGAATACTCCTACGAGGGCAGGAACAGTACTTC,CASSQDSGILLRGQEQYF
TRBV28,TRBD1,TRBJ2-7,.,TGTGCCAGCGGAACCCCGGGACAGGGTTGGTACGAGCAGTACTTC,CASGTPGQGWYEQYF
TRBV7-8,.,TRBJ1-5,few,TGTGCCAGCAGCCCGGGAAGACAGCCTTATCAGCCCCAGCATTTT,CASSPGRQPYQPQHF
TRBV4-2,TRBD2,TRBJ2-7,.,TGTGCCAGCAGCCGCCTCACGGGGACTAGCGGGAGTTACGAGCAGTACTTC,CASSRLTGTSGSYEQYF
TRBV7-2,.,TRBJ1-1,.,TGTGCCAGCAGCGTCCGGGGCAAGAACACTGAAGCTTTCTTT,CASSVRGKNTEAFF
TRBV30,.,TRBJ2-3,.,TGTGCCTGGAGTGTTGACTCCGCTACGCAGTATTTT,CAWSVDSATQYF
TRBV7-2,.,TRBJ1-6,few,TGTGCCAGCAGCTTAGGGCTGTTGGGTCGTTATAATTCACCCCTCCACTTT,CASSLGLLGRYNSPLHF
TRBV9,.,TRBJ1-1,.,TGTGCCAGCAGCCCCCCCGGAGTAACAGGGCTCGGTAAAGCTTTCTTT,CASSPPGVTGLGKAFF
TRBV6-1,.,TRBJ2-7,few,TGTGCCAGCCCCCCCCGGCACGAGCAGTACTTC,CASPPRHEQYF
TRBV7-8,.,TRBJ1-1,.,TGTGCCAGCAGCTTAAAACGGGACACTGAAGCTTTCTTT,CASSLKRDTEAFF
TRBV6-1,TRBD2,TRBJ2-2,.,TGTGCCAGCTGCGGACTAGCGGGAGCGGCGGAGCTGTTTTTT,CASCGLAGAAELFF
TRBV9,.,TRBJ2-1,few,TGTGCCAGCAGCCCCAGCCCCCGGACCTACAATGAGCAGTTCTTC,CASSPSPRTYNEQFF
TRBV30,.,TRBJ1-1,.,TGTGCCTGGAGTGTGGGAGTGAGCGGGGAAGCTTTCTTT,CAWSVGVSGEAFF
TRBV5-4,.,TRBJ1-2,few,TGTGCCAGCAGCTTGCCGGGGGGCTATGGCTACACCTTC,CASSLPGGYGYTF
TRBV5-1,TRBD1,TRBJ2-7,.,TGCGCCAGCAACGGGGGGACAGGGAGGTCCGAGCAGTACTTC,CASNGGTGRSEQYF
TRBV19,.,TRBJ2-7,.,TGTGCCAGTAGTACAGGTTACGAGCAGTACTTC,CASSTGYEQYF
TRBV6-5,.,TRBJ1-1,few,TGTGCCAGCAGTTACGTGGCGAGCCCCCCGAACACTGAAGCTTTCTTT,CASSYVASPPNTEAFF
TRBV7-2,TRBD2,TRBJ2-7,.,TGTGCCAGCAGCTTGGCGGGGGGGAAGTACGAGCAGTACTTC,CASSLAGGKYEQYF
TRBV11-3,.,TRBJ2-3,.,TGTGCCAGCAGCCAGTGGGCGCGCGGAGATACGCAGTATTTT,CASSQWARGDTQYF
TRBV19,.,TRBJ2-7,once,TGTGCCAGTAGTATAGTCGGAGGGTCGGGGGAGCAGTACTTC,CASSIVGGSGEQYF
TRBV20-1,.,TRBJ2-3,.,TGCAGTGCCGGACAGAATACGCAGTATTTT,CSAGQNTQYF
TRBV28,.,TRBJ1-1,.,TGTGCCAGTCAAAGGGGATTTTGGACTGAAGCTTTCTTT,CASQRGFWTEAFF
TRBV7-2,.,TRBJ2-1,few,TGTGCCAGCAGCCGAGACGGGAATGAGCAGTTCTTC,CASSRDGNEQFF
TRBV15,.,TRBJ1-2,.,TGTGCCACCAGCAGAGATGGGAGTTTCGGCTACACCTTC,CATSRDGSFGYTF
TRBV15,.,TRBJ1-3,few,TGTGCCACCAGCAGAGATTCGGGGGTGGCTGGAAACACCATATATTTT,CATSRDSGVAGNTIYF
TRBV5-1,.,TRBJ1-4,.,TGCGCCAGCAGCTTGATGGGCAGGGAGGATGAAAAACTGTTTTTT,CASSLMGREDEKLFF
TRBV6-5,TRBD1,TRBJ2-1,once,TGTGCCAGCAGTTCCGACCCGGGACAGGGTCGGGATGAGCAGTTCTTC,CASSSDPGQGRDEQFF
TRBV6-5,.,TRBJ1-1,few,TGTGCCAGCAGTTTACAGGGGAACACTGAAGCTTTCTTT,CASSLQGNTEAFF
TRBV4-2,TRBD1,TRBJ1-2,.,TGTGCCAGCAGCCAATCGACAGGGCTCGGCTACACCTTC,CASSQSTGLGYTF
TRBV7-9,.,TRBJ2-7,once,TGTGCCAGCAGCTTAGGGGGAGTTGCCCACGAGCAGTACTTC,CASSLGGVAHEQYF
TRBV5-1,TRBD2,TRBJ2-1,.,TGCGCCAGCACCTATTACCCCGGGACTAGTAGTAGTGAGCAGTTCTTC,CASTYYPGTSSSEQFF
TRBV19,.,TRBJ2-2,.,TGTGCCAGTAGGTTCGGTACCGGGGAGCTGTTTTTT,CASRFGTGELFF
TRBV6-5,.,TRBJ1-1,.,TGTGCCAGCGCCCGAGGCAGGCCGAACACTGAAGCTTTCTTT,CASARGRPNTEAFF
TRBV6-6,.,TRBJ1-3,.,TGTGCCAGCAGTCCTTACCTAACTTATAACACCATATATTTT,CASSPYLTYNTIYF
TRBV5-4,.,TRBJ1-6,.,TGTGCCCGCAGCCCAGATCCTCTGAGCTCCTATAATTCACCCCTCCACTTT,CARSPDPLSSYNSPLHF
TRBV21-1,.,TRBJ2-7,.,TGTGCCAGCAGCAAAGAACCAATGCTACAGGACCCCTTGAAGGAGCAGTACTTC,CASSKEPMLQDPLKEQYF
TRBV27,.,TRBJ1-3,few,TGTGCCAGCAGTCATAGGCAGGGAAACACCATATATTTT,CASSHRQGNTIYF
TRBV7-3,.,TRBJ2-3,.,TGTGCCAGCAGCTTTAGCCGGGGTGATACGCAGTATTTT,CASSFSRGDTQYF
TRBV5-7,TRBD1,TRBJ1-1,.,TGTGCCAGCAGCTTGGCCCGGACAGGGCGTAGGGCTGAAGCTTTCTTT,CASSLARTGRRAEAFF
TRBV30,.,TRBJ2-1,.,TGTGCCTACCGAGCAATGAGCTCCTACAATGAGCAGTTCTTC,CAYRAMSSYNEQFF
TRBV6-1,.,TRBJ2-7,once,TGTGCCAGCAGTGAAGGGTTGGGGGCATCCTCACAGTTCGAGCAGTACTTC,CASSEGLGASSQFEQYF
TRBV18,.,TRBJ2-3,.,TGTGCCAGCTCACTTTCTATGGATACGCAGTATTTT,CASSLSMDTQYF
TRBV6-5,.,TRBJ2-3,few,TGTGCCAGCAGCCCATGGCTCACAGATACGCAGTATTTT,CASSPWLTDTQYF
TRBV25-1,TRBD2,TRBJ2-7,.,TGTGCCAGCAGTCCCTCCGGTGGCCTGGCCGGGGGGGAGCAGTACTTC,CASSPSGGLAGGEQYF
TRBV4-1,TRBD2,TRBJ2-3,.,TGCGCCAGCAGCCAAGGGCGGCTAGCGGAGCAGTATTTT,CASSQGRLAEQYF
TRBV5-6,.,TRBJ2-5,.,TGTGCCAGCAGCCCTATTAACGGATCAGGGATCCAAGAGACCCAGTACTTC,CASSPINGSGIQETQYF
TRBV9,.,TRBJ1-5,.,TGTGCCAGCAGCGTAGGGGCAAACAATCAGCCCCAGCATTTT,CASSVGANNQPQHF
TRBV28,.,TRBJ1-5,.,TGTGCCAGCAGGTCCGGGGGCAATCAGCCCCAGCATTTT,CASRSGGNQPQHF
TRBV5-1,.,TRBJ2-5,.,TGCGCCAGCAGCTTGGACAGGGTTGGCCAAGAGACCCAGTACTTC,CASSLDRVGQETQYF
TRBV9,.,TRBJ2-5,.,TGTGCCAGCAGCCGCGGACAGAGTACTCGAGAGACCCAGTACTTC,CASSRGQSTRETQYF
TRBV7-6,TRBD2,TRBJ2-5,.,TGTGCCAGCAGCTTCCTAGGGACTAGGGAGACCCAGTACTTC,CASSFLGTRETQYF
TRBV18,.,TRBJ2-1,few,TGTGCCAGCTCACCACTGGCCTCCTACAATGAGCAGTTCTTC,CASSPLASYNEQFF
TRBV7-8,.,TRBJ1-5,.,TGTGCCAGCAGCTTAGCCCTTGATCAGCCCCAGCATTTT,CASSLALDQPQHF
TRBV5-1,.,TRBJ2-6,.,TGCGCCAGCAGCTTGGGCGACTCTGGGGCCAACGTCCTGACTTTC,CASSLGDSGANVLTF
TRBV2,.,TRBJ2-7,.,TGTGCCAGCAGGATGGAGGTTAGCGCCGAGCAGTACTTC,CASRMEVSAEQYF
TRBV6-1,.,TRBJ1-4,.,TGTGCCAGCAGGACACAGCGACAGGAAAAACTGTTTTTT,CASRTQRQEKLFF
TRBV18,.,TRBJ2-3,.,TGTGCCAGCTCACCAGGGAGCGGGAGCACAGATACGCAGTATTTT,CASSPGSGSTDTQYF
TRBV29-1,TRBD2,TRBJ2-1,.,TGCAGCGTCGGATCTAGCGGGGGGATTAGCTCCTACAATGAGCAGTTCTTC,CSVGSSGGISSYNEQFF
TRBV15,TRBD2,TRBJ2-3,.,TGTGCCACCAGCAGAGATAGCGGGACTAGCGGCACAGATACGCAGTATTTT,CATSRDSGTSGTDTQYF